These 18 T cell receptor beta chains were all obtained from the same sample, sequenced in a study of cytomegalovirus exposure and HLA in healthy donors. It was with 60 Vbeta and 13 Jbeta primers that the PCR ran. Clones were sequenced by immunoSEQ multiplex PCR, and TCRdb holds only the in-frame ones, with some missing. The data show approximately 200,000 clones, 60% to 85% seen once. Sequences were obtained from PBMCs. The receptor source for this set is a girl aged 5-17 years in good health and CMV-seropositive.

The chain is built from TRBV6-6 and TRBJ1-5, with D possibly being TRBD1 (6 bases). The germline V gene has CDR1 MNHNY and CDR2 SVGAGI (reference sequence). Trimming took 2 bases from V and 7 from J, leaving 15 bases between them. This CDR3 is built from 15 residues. The CDR3 nucleotides read TGTGCCAGCAGTTACACCACAGGGAGTAGGCAGCCCCAGCATTTT. It specifies CASSYTTGSRQPQHF.

This clone was counted a few times. The chain combines TRBV19 with TRBJ1-1, with unresolved D. The CDR3 is 17 amino acids. Per the germline V gene, CDR1 is LNHDA and CDR2 is SQIVND (reference sequence). Trimming took off 5 bases at V and 0 bases at J, with 19 bases between the two ends. As DNA, the CDR3 is TGTGCCAGTAGTCCCTCGAGGCGGCAGACTTTGAACACTGAAGCTTTCTTT. As protein: CASSPSRRQTLNTEAFF.

This clone was detected only a few times. The chain employs TRBV4-3 and TRBJ2-3; the D is unclear. Germline CDR1 and CDR2: LGHNA and YSLEER. The CDR3 runs to 13 residues. V lost 3 bases to trimming and J lost 0 bases, with 4 bases between them. DNA for the CDR3: TGCGCCAGCAGCCATTCTAGCACAGATACGCAGTATTTT. As protein: CASSHSSTDTQYF.

The chain joins TRBV7-8 to TRBJ1-5, with 9 bases lining up with TRBD1. Germline V lookup: CDR1 SGHVS, CDR2 FQNEAQ. V lost 5 bases and J lost 7; bases outside the gene matches: 12. This CDR3 has 16 residues. In DNA, the CDR3 is TGTGCCAGCAGCGCAGCCGGGACAGGGAACGGACAGCCCCAGCATTTT. Its protein is CASSAAGTGNGQPQHF.

The gene calls are TRBV7-2 and TRBJ1-3; 7 bases align to TRBD1. Trimming cost V 2 bases and J 9 bases; bases outside gene matches: 7. The CDR3 contains 14 residues. Germline lookup yields CDR1 SGHTA and CDR2 FQGNSA. CDR3 nucleotide sequence: TGTGCCAGCAGCTTAACAGGGGCCGGGGGCACCATATATTTT. Translation gives CASSLTGAGGTIYF.

The V and J genes are TRBV7-9 and TRBJ1-5; 7 positions match TRBD1. CDR1 is SEHNR and CDR2 is FQNEAQ in the germline V gene (reference sequence). V lost 4 bases to trimming and J lost 7 bases; unmatched junction nucleotides: 10. The CDR3 is 15 residues long. As DNA, the CDR3 is TGTGCCAGCAGCTCAGACAGGGTGGCTGAGCAGCCCCAGCATTTT. Residues: CASSSDRVAEQPQHF.

This chain uses TRBV23-1 with TRBJ2-5; 14 bases line up with TRBD2. TRBV23-1 is reported as an ORF; its role is uncertain. Germline trimming cut 7 bases from V and 2 bases from J; bases unmatched to any gene: 6. This CDR3 comprises 16 residues. The CDR3 DNA sequence: TGCGCCAGCACGGGACTAGCGGGGGAGGAACAAGAGACCCAGTACTTC. Protein: CASTGLAGEEQETQYF.

This chain uses TRBV4-3 with TRBJ2-3; 7 bases fit TRBD1. Germline V gene sequence: CDR1 LGHNA, CDR2 YSLEER. The trim removed 0 bases at V and 5 bases at J, leaving 11 bases unmatched. The CDR3 is 17 residues long. For the CDR3, the DNA is TGCGCCAGCAGCCAAGATCTCTGGGCAGGGGGACAAGATACGCAGTATTTT. Its protein product is CASSQDLWAGGQDTQYF.

V gene TRBV18 combines with J gene TRBJ2-7; 10 bases fit TRBD1. Germline V gives CDR1 KGHSH, CDR2 LQKENI. The CDR3 sequence is 16 residues long. Trimming removed 4 bases from V and 6 bases from J; junction bases left unmatched: 12. CDR3: CASSRPRGQGVGEQYF. The CDR3 nucleotides are TGTGCCAGCTCACGACCCCGAGGACAGGGGGTTGGCGAGCAGTACTTC.

This clone was counted a few times. The chain joins TRBV29-1 to TRBJ2-3, with D possibly TRBD2 on 6 matching bases. The germline gives CDR1 SQVTM, CDR2 ANQGSEA. The germline V and J ends were trimmed by 7 bases and 0 bases, with 11 bases remaining between them. The CDR3 extends over 13 amino acids. The CDR3 sequence is CSALGGSTDTQYF. The CDR3, as DNA: TGCAGCGCCCTGGGGGGTAGCACAGATACGCAGTATTTT.

The chain employs TRBV15 and TRBJ1-2; 7 bases align to TRBD1. The CDR3 is made up of 14 amino acids. Trimming took 6 bases from V and 4 from J; bases not matched to a gene: 8. Germline CDR1 is LNHNV and CDR2 is YYDKDF (reference sequence). CDR3 in DNA: TGTGCCACCAGAGCTACAGGGGAAGCCTATGGCTACACCTTC. Protein product: CATRATGEAYGYTF.

The chain combines TRBV19 with TRBJ1-2, with 7 bases fitting TRBD1. The trim removed 8 bases at V and 2 bases at J, leaving 8 bases unmatched. Germline V CDR1 and CDR2: LNHDA, SQIVND (reference sequence). This CDR3 has 14 residues. CDR3 nucleotide sequence: TGTGCCAGTTGTTTCCCGGGACAGAACTATGGCTACACCTTC. As protein: CASCFPGQNYGYTF.

This chain joins TRBV4-3 and TRBJ2-2; no clear D. The CDR3 contains 16 residues. The germline V gene encodes CDR1 LGHNA and CDR2 YSLEER. Deletions cut 4 bases from V and 1 base from J, with 13 bases between. CDR3 residues: CASSRGDWVNTGELFF. The CDR3 nucleotides are TGCGCCAGCAGCCGCGGCGACTGGGTGAACACCGGGGAGCTGTTTTTT.

The chain joins TRBV4-3 to TRBJ2-1, with a tentative D call TRBD2 (6 bases). This CDR3 is built from 15 residues. Trimming shortened V by 4 bases and J by 1 base, and 11 bases separated the two germline ends. The germline V gene encodes CDR1 LGHNA and CDR2 YSLEER. CDR3 coding DNA: TGCGCCAGCAGCCGTTCCGGGACTTCCTACAATGAGCAGTTCTTC. Its translation: CASSRSGTSYNEQFF.

This chain uses TRBV19 with TRBJ2-1, with a tentative D call TRBD1 (7 bases). The CDR3 contains 15 residues. Germline CDR1 reads LNHDA; CDR2 reads SQIVND (reference sequence). The V and J ends lost 3 bases and 9 bases respectively, with 18 bases between them. This chain's CDR3 is CASSIGGGAGPEQFF. For the CDR3, the DNA is TGTGCCAGTAGTATCGGAGGGGGCGCAGGCCCTGAGCAGTTCTTC.

The CDR3 coding sequence is TGTGCCAGCACCCTGGCCGACACCGGGGAGCTGTTTTTT. Amino acids: CASTLADTGELFF. V gene TRBV6-1 combines with J gene TRBJ2-2; D gene ambiguous. This CDR3 is built from 13 residues. Trimming took off 7 bases at V and 3 bases at J, with 9 bases between the two ends. CDR1 is MNHNS, CDR2 SASEGT, per germline.

V and J are TRBV11-3 and TRBJ1-2; 9 bases agree with TRBD1. Germline V gives CDR1 SGHNT, CDR2 YENEEA. V lost 0 bases, J lost 6 bases, and 5 bases stayed unmatched. The length of the CDR3 is 15 residues. CDR3 in DNA: TGTGCCAGCAGCTTAGATCGGACAGGGGCAGATGGCTACACCTTC. Translation: CASSLDRTGADGYTF.

This clone showed up just a few times. The rearrangement links TRBV5-6 to TRBJ1-1; no clear D. This CDR3 is built from 13 residues. Germline V gene data show CDR1 as SGHDT and CDR2 as YYEEEE. V was pared by 2 bases and J by 2 bases, with 7 bases between. The CDR3 is CASSFGSNTEAFF. CDR3 DNA: TGTGCCAGCAGCTTCGGGTCCAACACTGAAGCTTTCTTT.